This record looks at one TCR beta chain sequence and its context. What it recognizes is unknown. The germline V gene has CDR1 GTSNPN and CDR2 SVGIG (reference sequence). The CDR3 contains 12 residues. V was clipped by 4 bases and J by 3 bases, with 7 bases between them. The sample originates from a study of cytomegalovirus exposure and HLA in healthy donors. The PCR had 60 Vbeta and 13 Jbeta primers. Profiling relied on immunoSEQ multiplex PCR, and the TCRdb table lists in-frame clones only, not all of them. The sample includes 110,000 or so clones, about two thirds of them seen just once. General study results and limits: With DRB1 most and HLA-C fewest, TCR association rates differed between HLA loci in a later analysis. Researchers reported in a later analysis that a missense DCLRE1C variant was tied to TCR beta V- and J-gene trimming. The investigators catalogued under 200 TCR beta chains as cytomegalovirus-associated.

Unrecorded immune exposure was likely among donors, who were nominally healthy when sampled. The chain recombines TRBV30 with TRBJ2-1, with D unresolved. The sequence was collected from an older woman in good health and CMV-seropositive. Specimen: PBMCs. Here the CDR3 DNA reads TGTGCCTGGAAACGGGTCTACAATGAGCAGTTCTTC. Its translation: CAWKRVYNEQFF.